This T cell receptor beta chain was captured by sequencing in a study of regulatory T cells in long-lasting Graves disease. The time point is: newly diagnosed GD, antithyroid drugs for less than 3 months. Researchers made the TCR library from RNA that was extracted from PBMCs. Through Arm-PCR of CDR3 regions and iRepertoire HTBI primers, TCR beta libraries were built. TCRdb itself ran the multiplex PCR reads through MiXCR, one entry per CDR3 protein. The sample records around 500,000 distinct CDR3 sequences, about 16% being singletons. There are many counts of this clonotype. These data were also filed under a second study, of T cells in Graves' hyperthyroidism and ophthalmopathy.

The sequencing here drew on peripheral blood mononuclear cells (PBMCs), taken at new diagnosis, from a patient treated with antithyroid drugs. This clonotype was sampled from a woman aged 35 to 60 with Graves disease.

The CDR3 bases are TGTGCCAGCAGCGGACTGGGGAATTCACCCCTCCACTTT. Translated: CASSGLGNSPLHF. J is TRBJ1-6 and V is TRBV9; no clear D gene. V gave up 3 bases and J gave up 7 bases, with 8 bases separating them. The CDR3 runs to 13 residues. Looked up from germline, CDR1 is SGDLS and CDR2 is YYNGEE.